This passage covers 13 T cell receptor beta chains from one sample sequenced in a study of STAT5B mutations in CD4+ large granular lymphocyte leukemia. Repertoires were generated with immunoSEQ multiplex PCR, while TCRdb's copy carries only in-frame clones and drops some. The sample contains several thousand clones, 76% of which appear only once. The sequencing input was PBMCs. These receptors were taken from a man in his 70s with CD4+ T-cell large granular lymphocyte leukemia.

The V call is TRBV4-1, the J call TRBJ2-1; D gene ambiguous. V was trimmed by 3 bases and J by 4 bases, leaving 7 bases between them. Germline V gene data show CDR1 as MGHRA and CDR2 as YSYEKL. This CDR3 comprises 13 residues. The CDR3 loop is CASSQDEYNEQFF. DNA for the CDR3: TGCGCCAGCAGCCAGGACGAGTACAATGAGCAGTTCTTC.

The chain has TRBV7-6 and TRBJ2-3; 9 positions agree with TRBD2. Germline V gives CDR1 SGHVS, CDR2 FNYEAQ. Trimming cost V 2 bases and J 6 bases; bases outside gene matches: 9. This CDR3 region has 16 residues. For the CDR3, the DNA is TGTGCCAGCAGCTTAAAATCGGCGGGGGGGCGTGATACGCAGTATTTT. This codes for CASSLKSAGGRDTQYF.

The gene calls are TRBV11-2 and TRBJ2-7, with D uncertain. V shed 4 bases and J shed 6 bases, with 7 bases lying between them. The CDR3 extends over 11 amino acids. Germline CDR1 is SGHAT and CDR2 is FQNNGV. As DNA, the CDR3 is TGTGCCAGCAGCTCAAGGCCCGAGCAGTACTTC. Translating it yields CASSSRPEQYF.

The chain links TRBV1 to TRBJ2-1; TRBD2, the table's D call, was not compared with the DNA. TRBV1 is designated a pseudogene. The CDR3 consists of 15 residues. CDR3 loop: CTSSLGLAGGNEQFF. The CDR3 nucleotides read TGCACCAGCAGCCTAGGACTAGCGGGAGGCAATGAGCAGTTCTTC.

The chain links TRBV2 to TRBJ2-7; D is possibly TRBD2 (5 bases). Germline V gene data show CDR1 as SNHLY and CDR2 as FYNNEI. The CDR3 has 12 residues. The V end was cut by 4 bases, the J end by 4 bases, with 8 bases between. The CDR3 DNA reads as TGTGCCAGCAGTGCCGAGGGATACGAGCAGTACTTC. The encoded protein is CASSAEGYEQYF.

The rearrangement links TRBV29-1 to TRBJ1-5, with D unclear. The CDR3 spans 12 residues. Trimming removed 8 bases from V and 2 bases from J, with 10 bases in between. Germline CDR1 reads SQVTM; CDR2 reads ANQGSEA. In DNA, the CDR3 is TGCAGCATTGTGAGTGGCAATCAGCCCCAGCATTTT. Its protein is CSIVSGNQPQHF.

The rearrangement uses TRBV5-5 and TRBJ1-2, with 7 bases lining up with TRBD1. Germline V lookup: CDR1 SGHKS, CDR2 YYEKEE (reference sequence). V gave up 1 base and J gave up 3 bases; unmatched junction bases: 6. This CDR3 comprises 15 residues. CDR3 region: CASSLRTGEDYGYTF. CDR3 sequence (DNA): TGTGCCAGCAGCTTGAGAACAGGGGAGGACTATGGCTACACCTTC.

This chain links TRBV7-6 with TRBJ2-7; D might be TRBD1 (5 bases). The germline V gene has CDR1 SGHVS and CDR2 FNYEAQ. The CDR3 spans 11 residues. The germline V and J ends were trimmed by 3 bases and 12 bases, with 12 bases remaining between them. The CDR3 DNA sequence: TGTGCCAGCAGCTTGGGTCAGGGATGGTACTTC. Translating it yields CASSLGQGWYF. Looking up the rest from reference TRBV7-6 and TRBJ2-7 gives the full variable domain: GAGVSQSPRYKVTKRGQDVALRCDPISGHVSLYWYRQALGQGPEFLTYFNYEAQQDKSGLPNDRFSAERPEGSISTLTIQRTEQRDSAMYRCASSLGQGWYFGPGTRLTVT.

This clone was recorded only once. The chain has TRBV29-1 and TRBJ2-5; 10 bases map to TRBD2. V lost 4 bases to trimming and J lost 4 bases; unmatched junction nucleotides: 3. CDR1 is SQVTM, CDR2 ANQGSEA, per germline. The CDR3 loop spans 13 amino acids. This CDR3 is CSVVAGGTETQYF. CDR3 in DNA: TGCAGCGTTGTAGCGGGGGGAACAGAGACCCAGTACTTC.

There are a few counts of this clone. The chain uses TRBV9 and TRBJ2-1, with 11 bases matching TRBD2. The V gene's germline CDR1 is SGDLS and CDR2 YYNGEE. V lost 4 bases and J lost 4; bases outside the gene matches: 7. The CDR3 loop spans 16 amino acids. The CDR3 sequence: CASSPGTSGPYNEQFF. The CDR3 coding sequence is TGTGCCAGCAGCCCAGGGACTAGCGGCCCGTACAATGAGCAGTTCTTC.

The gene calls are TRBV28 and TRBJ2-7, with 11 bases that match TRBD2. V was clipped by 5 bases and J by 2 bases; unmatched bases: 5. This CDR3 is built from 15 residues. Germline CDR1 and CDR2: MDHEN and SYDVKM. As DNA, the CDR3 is TGTGCCAGCAGTCCCACTAGCGGGAGCCCCTACGAGCAGTACTTC. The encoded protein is CASSPTSGSPYEQYF. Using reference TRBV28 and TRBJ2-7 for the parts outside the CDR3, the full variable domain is DVKVTQSSRYLVKRTGEKVFLECVQDMDHENMFWYRQDPGLGLRLIYFSYDVKMKEKGDIPEGYSVSREKKERFSLILESASTNQTSMYLCASSPTSGSPYEQYFGPGTRLTVT.

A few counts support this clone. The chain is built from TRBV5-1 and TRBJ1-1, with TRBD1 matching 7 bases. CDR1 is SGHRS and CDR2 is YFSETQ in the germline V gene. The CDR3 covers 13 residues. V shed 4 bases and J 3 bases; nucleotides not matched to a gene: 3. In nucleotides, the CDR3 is TGCGCCAGCAGCATACAGGGGTACACTGAAGCTTTCTTT. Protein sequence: CASSIQGYTEAFF.

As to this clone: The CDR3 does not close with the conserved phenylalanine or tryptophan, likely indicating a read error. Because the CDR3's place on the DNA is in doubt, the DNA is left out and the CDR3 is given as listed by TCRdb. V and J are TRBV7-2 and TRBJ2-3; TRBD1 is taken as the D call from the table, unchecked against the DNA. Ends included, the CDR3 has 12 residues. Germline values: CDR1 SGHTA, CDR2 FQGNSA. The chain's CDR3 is CASSRDRGRIIS.